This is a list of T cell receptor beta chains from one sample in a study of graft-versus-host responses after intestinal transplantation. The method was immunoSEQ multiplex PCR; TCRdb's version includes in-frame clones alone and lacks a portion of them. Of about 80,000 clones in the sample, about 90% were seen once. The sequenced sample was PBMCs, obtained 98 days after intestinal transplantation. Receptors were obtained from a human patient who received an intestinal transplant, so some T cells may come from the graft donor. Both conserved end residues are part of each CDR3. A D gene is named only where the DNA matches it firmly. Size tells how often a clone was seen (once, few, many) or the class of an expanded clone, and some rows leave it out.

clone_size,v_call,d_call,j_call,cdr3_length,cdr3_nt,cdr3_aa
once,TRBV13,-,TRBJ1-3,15,TGTGCCAGCAGCCGCCGAACTATAGGGGGAAACACCATATATTTT,CASSRRTIGGNTIYF
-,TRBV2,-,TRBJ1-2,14,TGTGCCAGCAGTGAGGGGGGGGGTAACTATGGCTACACCTTC,CASSEGGGNYGYTF
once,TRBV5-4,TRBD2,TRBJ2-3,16,TGTGCCAGCAGTTCTTTAGCGGGGGGCTTCACAGATACGCAGTATTTT,CASSSLAGGFTDTQYF
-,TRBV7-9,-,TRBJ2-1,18,TGTGCCAGCAGCTCCCGGCCGGGCCGGGAGAGAATGGGTGATGAGCAGTTCTTC,CASSSRPGRERMGDEQFF
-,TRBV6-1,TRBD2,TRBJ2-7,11,TGTGCCAGCAGTGTTCCGGGGGGATCGTACTTC,CASSVPGGSYF
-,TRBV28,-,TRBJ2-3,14,TGTGCCAGCAGTTTGAGTTTGGGGACAGATACGCAGTATTTT,CASSLSLGTDTQYF
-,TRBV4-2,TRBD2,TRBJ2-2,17,TGTGCCAGCAGCCAAGGGGTAGCGGGGGCGAACACCGGGGAGCTGTTTTTT,CASSQGVAGANTGELFF
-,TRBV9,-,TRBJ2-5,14,TGTGCCAGCAGCGTACAGGGCCTCCAAGAGACCCAGTACTTC,CASSVQGLQETQYF
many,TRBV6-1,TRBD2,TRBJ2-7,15,TGTGCCAGCAGTGAAGCTAGCGGGGGGGCCTACGAGCAGTACTTC,CASSEASGGAYEQYF
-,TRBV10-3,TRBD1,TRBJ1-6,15,TGTGCCACCGCTCCACGGACAGGGGCTGAGTCACCCCTCCACTTT,CATAPRTGAESPLHF
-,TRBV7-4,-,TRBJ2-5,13,TGTGCCAGCAGCTCCAGACCGCAAGAGACCCAGTACTTC,CASSSRPQETQYF
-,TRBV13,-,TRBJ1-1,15,TGTGCCAGCAGCTTAACTCCAAACATGAACACTGAAGCTTTCTTT,CASSLTPNMNTEAFF
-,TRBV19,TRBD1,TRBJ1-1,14,TGTGCCAGTAGTAACAGGGGGCGAGGGACTGAAGCTTTCTTT,CASSNRGRGTEAFF
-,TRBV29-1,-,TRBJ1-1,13,TGCAGCGTTGGGGAGGGATTGAACACTGAAGCTTTCTTT,CSVGEGLNTEAFF
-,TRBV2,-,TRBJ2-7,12,TGTGCCGGACGGAGGGGGCCCTACGAGCAGTACTTC,CAGRRGPYEQYF
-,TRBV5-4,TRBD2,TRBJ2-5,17,TGTGCCAGCAGCTTGGGAGGCGCTAGCGGGGGAGGAGAGACCCAGTACTTC,CASSLGGASGGGETQYF
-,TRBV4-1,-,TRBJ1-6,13,TGCGCCAGCAGTCCTAACTATAATTCACCCCTCCACTTT,CASSPNYNSPLHF
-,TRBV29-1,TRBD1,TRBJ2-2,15,TGCAGCGTTGAAGCGGACAGGGAGGACTCCGGGGAGCTGTTTTTT,CSVEADREDSGELFF
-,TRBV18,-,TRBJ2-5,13,TGTGCCAGCTCACCACCGGGGAGAGAGACCCAGTACTTC,CASSPPGRETQYF
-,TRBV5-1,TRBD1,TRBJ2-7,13,TGCGCCAGCAGCTTGGCCAGACAGGGCGAGCAGTACTTC,CASSLARQGEQYF
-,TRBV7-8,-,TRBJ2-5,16,TGTGCCAGCAGCTCCCCCGGGAACGGGAGAAGGAAGACCCAGTACTTC,CASSSPGNGRRKTQYF
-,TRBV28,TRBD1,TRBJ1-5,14,TGTGCCAGCAGGACAGGGATTAGCAATCAGCCCCAGCATTTT,CASRTGISNQPQHF
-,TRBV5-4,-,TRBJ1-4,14,TGTGCCAGCAGCTTGGGGGATACTAATGAAAAACTGTTTTTT,CASSLGDTNEKLFF
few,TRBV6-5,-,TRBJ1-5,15,TGTGCCAGCAGTTACTCAGGGGGTAGCAATCAGCCCCAGCATTTT,CASSYSGGSNQPQHF
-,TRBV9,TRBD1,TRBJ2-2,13,TGTGCCAGCAGCCTACAGGGGACCGGGGAGCTGTTTTTT,CASSLQGTGELFF
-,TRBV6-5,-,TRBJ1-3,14,TGTGCCAGCAGTTACACTGGGGATGGAAACACCATATATTTT,CASSYTGDGNTIYF
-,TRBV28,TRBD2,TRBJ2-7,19,TGTGCCAGCAGTTTTCTCCTGGGTTCCCGACTAGCAGCAGACTACGAGCAGTACTTC,CASSFLLGSRLAADYEQYF
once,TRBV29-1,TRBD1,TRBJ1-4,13,TGCAGCGTTACGGGACAGGGGGATGAAAAACTGTTTTTT,CSVTGQGDEKLFF
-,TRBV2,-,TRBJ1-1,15,TGTGCCAGCAGTGAATATTCAAAAGGGAGGACTGAAGCTTTCTTT,CASSEYSKGRTEAFF
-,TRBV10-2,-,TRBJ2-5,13,TGCGCCAGCAGTGAGTGGGGCGGGGAGACCCAGTACTTC,CASSEWGGETQYF
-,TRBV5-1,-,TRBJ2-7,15,TGCGCCAGCAGCTTGGGCGGCGGAGCTACCTACGAGCAGTACTTC,CASSLGGGATYEQYF
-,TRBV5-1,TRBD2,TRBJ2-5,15,TGCGCCAGCAGCTCCGGCGGGGGTGGCCAAGAGACCCAGTACTTC,CASSSGGGGQETQYF